This TCR beta chain appears in the sequencing data of a study of human T cells and chemical hapten exposure. Study as a whole: All through the roughly 24-week study, the scalp of each patient received diphenylcyclopropenone doses weekly.

Germline V gives CDR1 MNHEY, CDR2 SMNVEV (reference sequence). The CDR3 sequence is 13 residues long. Deletions cut 7 bases from V and 4 bases from J, with 13 bases between. The table lists this clonotype with a few counts. TCRdb ran MiXCR on the RACE reads and lists one entry per CDR3 protein. The table lists around 380,000 distinct CDR3 sequences, about 4.8% of them singletons. Time point reported: patch test 1, 2 weeks after DPC sensitization. Indicated treatment: therapeutic diphenylcyclopropenone sensitization with weekly scalp DPC. Whole blood that had not been fractionated was the source of extracted total RNA.

The origin of this receptor is a woman aged 50 to 60 with alopecia areata. Some clones in this sample may be carry-over from other donors' samples. The specimen was whole blood, collected in connection with sensitization to the hapten diphenylcyclopropenone (DPC). The J gene is TRBJ1-1, the V gene TRBV27; no reliable D call. CDR3 in DNA: TGTGCCAGCATCGCCACCGGGAGCACTGAAGCTTTCTTT. The encoded protein is CASIATGSTEAFF.